The next 27 T cell receptor beta chains were all read from a single sample in a study of T cells after yellow fever vaccination. One entry per CDR3 protein, called by TCRdb with MiXCR from the 5' RACE reads. The repertoire holds 300,000 or so distinct CDR3 sequences, 6.8% seen once, with roughly a sixth in the top ten. The source was PBMCs, collected about 49 days after the first yellow fever vaccination. The receptors come from a man aged 18 to 30 who received the YFV17D yellow fever vaccine.

This chain joins TRBV9 and TRBJ1-2, with a possible D match to TRBD1 (6 bases). V was trimmed by 3 bases and J by 3 bases, leaving 9 bases between them. Germline assignment: CDR1 SGDLS and CDR2 YYNGEE. This CDR3 region has 13 residues. The CDR3 region is CASSAGTYYGYTF. The CDR3 DNA reads as TGTGCCAGCAGCGCTGGGACATACTATGGCTACACCTTC.

J is TRBJ2-5 and V is TRBV19, with 9 bases lining up with TRBD1. This CDR3 is 15 amino acids long. Germline V gene sequence: CDR1 LNHDA, CDR2 SQIVND (reference sequence). V was pared by 3 bases and J by 4 bases, with 6 bases of the junction left unmatched. In DNA form, the CDR3 reads TGTGCCAGTAGTATCAGCGGGACAGGGCCAGAGACCCAGTACTTC. Its translation is CASSISGTGPETQYF.

The rearrangement links TRBV20-1 to TRBJ2-1; tentative D call: TRBD1 (6 bases). The CDR3 loop spans 14 amino acids. The germline gives CDR1 DFQATT, CDR2 SNEGSKA (reference sequence). The V end lost 6 bases, the J end lost 0 bases, and 12 bases lay between the germline ends. The CDR3 here is CSARTVFSYNEQFF. Written as DNA, the CDR3 is TGCAGTGCCAGGACAGTTTTCTCCTACAATGAGCAGTTCTTC.

The chain recombines TRBV5-1 with TRBJ1-6, with D tentatively TRBD1 (6 bases). V was trimmed by 2 bases and J by 6 bases, leaving 12 bases between them. Germline values: CDR1 SGHRS, CDR2 YFSETQ. The CDR3 loop spans 15 amino acids. This chain's CDR3 is CASSFDRLRNSPLHF. CDR3 nucleotides: TGCGCCAGCAGCTTCGACAGGCTTCGTAATTCACCCCTCCACTTT. The complete variable domain, with remaining parts taken from reference TRBV5-1 and TRBJ1-6, reads KAGVTQTPRYLIKTRGQQVTLSCSPISGHRSVSWYQQTPGQGLQFLFEYFSETQRNKGNFPGRFSGRQFSNSRSEMNVSTLELGDSALYLCASSFDRLRNSPLHFGNGTRLTVT.

This clonotype was observed many times. V gene TRBV10-3 combines with J gene TRBJ2-3; D is possibly TRBD1 or TRBD2 (5 bases each). The CDR3 contains 14 residues. The V end was cut by 7 bases, the J end by 6 bases, with 17 bases between. Germline CDR1 reads ENHRY; CDR2 reads SYGVKD. The CDR3: CAIKPGASGDTQYF. The CDR3 nucleotides read TGTGCCATCAAGCCCGGGGCGAGTGGGGATACGCAGTATTTT.

The table lists this clonotype with a few counts. The rearrangement uses TRBV5-4 and TRBJ2-1; possibly TRBD1 for D (6 bases). Per the germline V gene, CDR1 is SGHNT and CDR2 is YYREEE (reference sequence). Trimming pared 10 bases from V and 7 bases from J, leaving 12 bases between. CDR3 length: 11 amino acids. CDR3 in DNA: TGTGCCTACCCTAGGGGGAATGAGCAGTTCTTC. This gives the protein CAYPRGNEQFF.

Only a few counts were recorded for this clonotype. The rearrangement joins TRBV18 to TRBJ2-7; a weak D match, TRBD2 (5 bases). The CDR3 runs to 16 residues. V was shortened by 1 base and J by 5 bases, with 18 bases between the two germline ends. Germline V gene sequence: CDR1 KGHSH, CDR2 LQKENI. The CDR3 DNA is TGTGCCAGCTCACCACGTGGGAGCGGAATCAGTCACGAGCAGTACTTC. This encodes CASSPRGSGISHEQYF.

This clonotype has more than one count but fewer than ten. V and J are TRBV5-1 and TRBJ2-5, with D unresolved. The CDR3 is 14 amino acids. The germline CDR1 and CDR2 sequences are SGHRS and YFSETQ. Trimming stripped 0 bases from V and 1 base from J, with 7 bases between. The CDR3 sequence is CASSLVPGQETQYF. The CDR3 region has the DNA TGCGCCAGCAGCTTGGTCCCCGGCCAAGAGACCCAGTACTTC.

This clonotype was observed many times. The rearrangement links TRBV5-6 to TRBJ2-1, with 9 bases fitting TRBD2. Germline V gene lookup returns CDR1 SGHDT and CDR2 YYEEEE. The CDR3 length is 14 residues. The J segment lost 5 bases and the V segment lost 5 bases, leaving 5 bases of the junction unmatched. CDR3: CASRRGGVHNEQFF. CDR3 coding DNA: TGTGCCAGCAGGCGGGGGGGGGTCCACAATGAGCAGTTCTTC.

The chain combines TRBV20-1 with TRBJ2-7; D remains ambiguous. Trimming took 5 bases from V and 2 from J, leaving 10 bases between them. This CDR3 has 12 amino acids. Germline V lookup: CDR1 DFQATT, CDR2 SNEGSKA (reference sequence). This CDR3 is CSALSQPYEQYF. The CDR3 nucleotides are TGCAGTGCTCTAAGCCAGCCCTACGAGCAGTACTTC.

V is TRBV12-3 or TRBV12-4 and J is TRBJ1-1; possible D gene TRBD1, 6 bases. There are 13 residues in the CDR3. V was shortened by 7 bases and J by 5 bases, with 14 bases between the two germline ends. The CDR3 loop reads CASKWGARTEAFF. The DNA for the CDR3 is TGTGCCAGCAAATGGGGGGCAAGAACTGAAGCTTTCTTT.

This chain links TRBV7-2 with TRBJ2-5, with 8 bases lining up with TRBD2. Germline-derived CDR1 and CDR2 are SGHTA and FQGNSA. The CDR3 consists of 13 residues. The J segment lost 4 bases and the V segment lost 6 bases, leaving 4 bases of the junction unmatched. Here the CDR3 reads CASSYTSGETQYF. The CDR3 DNA reads as TGTGCCAGCAGTTATACTAGCGGAGAGACCCAGTACTTC.

V is TRBV5-1 and J is TRBJ2-5, with TRBD1 identical over 8 bases. Germline trimming cut 2 bases from V and 4 bases from J; bases unmatched to any gene: 7. The CDR3 loop spans 15 amino acids. The germline V gene encodes CDR1 SGHRS and CDR2 YFSETQ. CDR3 sequence: CASSLDGQGIETQYF. As DNA, the CDR3 is TGCGCCAGCAGCTTAGATGGACAGGGAATAGAGACCCAGTACTTC.

The chain combines TRBV3-1 with TRBJ1-1; no clear D gene. Germline V lookup: CDR1 LGHDT, CDR2 YNNKEL (reference sequence). The CDR3 extends over 15 amino acids. The V and J ends lost 4 bases and 0 bases respectively, with 12 bases between them. The DNA of the CDR3 is TGTGCCAGCAGCCTGAGGGCAAGCATGAACACTGAAGCTTTCTTT. As protein: CASSLRASMNTEAFF.

V usage is TRBV5-1 and J usage is TRBJ2-1; D remains ambiguous. V was cut by 1 base and J by 0 bases, with 11 bases left in between. Germline values: CDR1 SGHRS, CDR2 YFSETQ. The CDR3 contains 16 residues. This CDR3 is CASSLRQSSSYNEQFF. CDR3 coding DNA: TGCGCCAGCAGCTTGCGGCAGTCGAGCTCCTACAATGAGCAGTTCTTC. Full variable domain (missing parts from reference TRBV5-1 and TRBJ2-1): KAGVTQTPRYLIKTRGQQVTLSCSPISGHRSVSWYQQTPGQGLQFLFEYFSETQRNKGNFPGRFSGRQFSNSRSEMNVSTLELGDSALYLCASSLRQSSSYNEQFFGPGTRLTVL.

The V and J genes are TRBV7-2 and TRBJ1-2, with 8 bases lining up with TRBD1. V trimming: 1 base; J trimming: 9 bases; junction bases outside the gene matches: 7. The CDR3 covers 14 residues. The germline gives CDR1 SGHTA, CDR2 FQGNSA. CDR3 bases: TGTGCCAGCAGCTTAGGGACAGGGCCCATACGCTACACCTTC. Encoded protein: CASSLGTGPIRYTF.

The sample holds a few counts of this clonotype. The chain employs TRBV4-2 and TRBJ1-2, with TRBD1 as a possible D gene (6 bases). This CDR3 comprises 14 residues. V gave up 1 base and J gave up 8 bases, with 14 bases separating them. Germline assignment: CDR1 LGHNA and CDR2 YNFKEQ. In nucleotides, the CDR3 is TGTGCCAGCAGCCAAGCCCCAGGGGATGAAGGCTACACCTTC. Amino acid sequence: CASSQAPGDEGYTF.

The CDR3 is CASSPISRTGAYEQYF. CDR3 in DNA: TGCGCCAGCAGCCCGATTTCAAGAACAGGGGCCTACGAGCAGTACTTC. This chain joins TRBV4-1 and TRBJ2-7; 7 nucleotides line up with TRBD1. Germline V gene sequence: CDR1 MGHRA, CDR2 YSYEKL. The ends lost 4 bases at V and 2 bases at J; junction bases unmatched: 11. This CDR3 is 16 amino acids long.

Comment on this clonotype: A junction end diverges from the germline sequence, so it may reflect a read error. The chain joins TRBV3-1 to TRBJ2-5; 7 bases fit TRBD2. The germline CDR1 and CDR2 sequences are LGHDT and YNNKEL (reference sequence). The CDR3 spans 15 residues. The CDR3 sequence: CASSQAGLNQETQYF. The CDR3 nucleotides are TGTGCCAGCAGTCAAGCGGGGCTTAATCAAGAGACCCAGTACTTC.

The gene calls are TRBV20-1 and TRBJ1-5, with D uncertain. The V end was cut by 2 bases, the J end by 7 bases, with 6 bases between. This CDR3 has 11 amino acids. Germline values: CDR1 DFQATT, CDR2 SNEGSKA (reference sequence). CDR3 bases: TGCAGTGCTAGAAAGGGACAGCCCCAGCATTTT. Residues: CSARKGQPQHF.

This chain joins TRBV11-2 and TRBJ2-3; 8 positions agree with TRBD1. Germline V gene data show CDR1 as SGHAT and CDR2 as FQNNGV. The ends lost 6 bases at V and 6 bases at J; junction bases unmatched: 11. This CDR3 contains 15 residues. The CDR3 spells CASSPRTGPWDTQYF. CDR3 coding DNA: TGTGCCAGCAGTCCACGGACAGGGCCGTGGGATACGCAGTATTTT. The full variable domain, with the rest looked up from reference TRBV11-2 and TRBJ2-3, is EAGVAQSPRYKIIEKRQSVAFWCNPISGHATLYWYQQILGQGPKLLIQFQNNGVVDDSQLPKDRFSAERLKGVDSTLKIQPAKLEDSAVYLCASSPRTGPWDTQYFGPGTRLTVL.

The chain uses TRBV3-1 and TRBJ2-3; TRBD2 aligns across 11 bases. The length of the CDR3 is 15 residues. Germline values: CDR1 LGHDT, CDR2 YNNKEL (reference sequence). After removal of 3 bases from V and 5 bases from J, the junction contained 4 bases not matched to a gene. The DNA for the CDR3 is TGTGCCAGCAGCCATAGCGGGGGGGTAGGAGATACGCAGTATTTT. It translates to CASSHSGGVGDTQYF.

V gene TRBV5-4 combines with J gene TRBJ2-3; either TRBD1 or TRBD2 may supply D (6 bases each). The CDR3 runs to 16 residues. Trimming removed 3 bases from V and 6 bases from J, with 20 bases in between. The germline V gene encodes CDR1 SGHNT and CDR2 YYREEE (reference sequence). Written as DNA, the CDR3 is TGTGCCAGCAGCTCTGTTGGTGGGGGGCTAGACGATACGCAGTATTTT. It is translated as CASSSVGGGLDDTQYF.

This clonotype was picked up many times. The chain recombines TRBV5-1 with TRBJ2-2; D is tentatively TRBD1 or TRBD2 (5 bases each). The ends were cut back, 4 bases at V and 8 bases at J, with 18 bases in the middle. The CDR3 extends over 15 amino acids. Germline loops: CDR1 SGHRS, CDR2 YFSETQ. The CDR3 coding sequence is TGCGCCAGCAGCCCGGACCCCGGGACCCCGGGGGAGCTGTTTTTT. Translation: CASSPDPGTPGELFF. Together with reference TRBV5-1 and TRBJ2-2, the CDR3 gives the full variable domain: KAGVTQTPRYLIKTRGQQVTLSCSPISGHRSVSWYQQTPGQGLQFLFEYFSETQRNKGNFPGRFSGRQFSNSRSEMNVSTLELGDSALYLCASSPDPGTPGELFFGEGSRLTVL.

This clonotype was observed a handful of times. The J gene is TRBJ2-6, the V gene TRBV6-1; a weak D match, TRBD1 (5 bases). V was pared by 6 bases and J by 2 bases, with 11 bases between. Germline V gene sequence: CDR1 MNHNS, CDR2 SASEGT. The CDR3 has 15 amino acids. The CDR3 sequence: CASRTTATGANVLTF. The CDR3 DNA reads as TGTGCCAGCAGAACGACAGCCACTGGGGCCAACGTCCTGACTTTC.

In its sample, this clonotype was seen a few times. The J gene is TRBJ2-3, the V gene TRBV20-1, with a tentative D call TRBD2 (6 bases). The germline CDR1 and CDR2 sequences are DFQATT and SNEGSKA (reference sequence). V lost 7 bases and J 6 bases, leaving 20 bases between the germline ends. The CDR3 totals 14 residues. CDR3 nucleotides: TGCAGTGTCCCCGTCAGGTCCCGGGGGGATACGCAGTATTTT. The encoded protein is CSVPVRSRGDTQYF.

This sequence joins TRBV18 and TRBJ2-1; 7 bases agree with TRBD1. Germline CDR1 is KGHSH and CDR2 is LQKENI. The CDR3 sequence is 16 residues long. Trimming took 3 bases from V and 0 from J; bases not matched to a gene: 5. CDR3 region: CASSPQAGGSYNEQFF. The CDR3 DNA reads TGTGCCAGCTCACCCCAAGCAGGGGGCTCCTACAATGAGCAGTTCTTC.